This T cell receptor beta chain was captured in a study of identical twins' blood T cells. This clonotype was seen more than once but under ten times. CDR3 length: 14 amino acids. Trimming took 6 bases from V and 4 from J; bases not matched to a gene: 2. TCRdb fed the 5' RACE reads into MiXCR, producing one record per CDR3 protein. Of a few hundred thousand distinct CDR3 sequences in the sample, about 28% are singletons; the top ten hold 5.5% to 7%. The chain employs TRBV12-3 or TRBV12-4 and TRBJ2-1, with 11 nucleotides matching TRBD2. The sequenced material came from PBMCs. The sequence was collected from a woman aged 18-50 years in good health. CDR3 in DNA: TGTGCCAGCAGGGGACTAGCGGTATACAATGAGCAGTTCTTC. Its protein product is CASRGLAVYNEQFF.